This is a list of T cell receptor beta chains from one sample in a study of blood T cell repertoires in COVID-19. Here immunoSEQ multiplex PCR was the method, and the copy in TCRdb shows in-frame clones only, minus some. This sample has 200,000 to 250,000 clones, with roughly 77% found just once. The sequencing sample was made of PBMCs or T cells enriched from blood (not recorded which). Source of these receptors: a middle-aged man who had recovered from COVID-19. Both conserved end residues are part of each CDR3. Each record gives: D gene, clone size, J gene, V gene, CDR3 DNA, CDR3 protein. D genes are given only for firm matches. The size field is filled for only some rows; it gives once, few, many or a size class.

D gene: TRBD1; clone size: NA; J gene: TRBJ1-2; V gene: TRBV7-9; CDR3 DNA: TGTGCCAGCAGGGTCGACAGGGCCGAGGGTACTAACTATGGCTACACCTTC; CDR3 protein: CASRVDRAEGTNYGYTF
D gene: TRBD1; clone size: NA; J gene: TRBJ1-2; V gene: TRBV28; CDR3 DNA: TGTGCCAGCAGTACTCCAGGGGGCGGGAAGGATGGCTACACCTTC; CDR3 protein: CASSTPGGGKDGYTF
D gene: TRBD2; clone size: NA; J gene: TRBJ2-7; V gene: TRBV5-1; CDR3 DNA: TGCGCCAGCAGCTTGGAAGGGCGGGGACTAGCGGGAGGTAGGGGCGAGCAGTACTTC; CDR3 protein: CASSLEGRGLAGGRGEQYF
D gene: TRBD2; clone size: few; J gene: TRBJ2-7; V gene: TRBV7-9; CDR3 DNA: TGTGCCAGCAGCTTACGGGGGGGCGTGGGAAGCTCCTACGAGCAGTACTTC; CDR3 protein: CASSLRGGVGSSYEQYF
D gene: NA; clone size: NA; J gene: TRBJ1-4; V gene: TRBV21-1; CDR3 DNA: TGTGCCAGCAGCAAGGGAGACCCTACCGAGACACGGAATGAAAAACTGTTTTTT; CDR3 protein: CASSKGDPTETRNEKLFF
D gene: TRBD1; clone size: NA; J gene: TRBJ2-1; V gene: TRBV5-1; CDR3 DNA: TGCGCCAGCAGAGAAATCGGACAGGCCTACAATGAGCAGTTCTTC; CDR3 protein: CASREIGQAYNEQFF
D gene: NA; clone size: NA; J gene: TRBJ1-1; V gene: TRBV6-5; CDR3 DNA: TGTGCCAGCCACAAGGGGGAGATCATGAACACTGAAGCTTTCTTT; CDR3 protein: CASHKGEIMNTEAFF
D gene: NA; clone size: NA; J gene: TRBJ1-2; V gene: TRBV6-6; CDR3 DNA: TGTGCCAGCACGGCCTCCTCGGGACTCTATGGCTACACCTTC; CDR3 protein: CASTASSGLYGYTF
D gene: NA; clone size: NA; J gene: TRBJ1-4; V gene: TRBV7-2; CDR3 DNA: TGTGCCAGCAGTCGCGGTCCGTTAACTAATGAAAAACTGTTTTTT; CDR3 protein: CASSRGPLTNEKLFF
D gene: TRBD1; clone size: NA; J gene: TRBJ1-4; V gene: TRBV5-5; CDR3 DNA: TGTGCCAGCAGCGGGACAGGGGGCCGGAATGAAAAACTGTTTTTT; CDR3 protein: CASSGTGGRNEKLFF
D gene: NA; clone size: few; J gene: TRBJ1-4; V gene: TRBV11-2; CDR3 DNA: TGTGCCAGCGGTCAGGGGCTGGGACATGAAAAACTGTTTTTT; CDR3 protein: CASGQGLGHEKLFF
D gene: NA; clone size: NA; J gene: TRBJ1-1; V gene: TRBV4-2; CDR3 DNA: TGTGCCAGCAGCCAAGATTCGAGTACAGGTGAAGCTTTCTTT; CDR3 protein: CASSQDSSTGEAFF
D gene: TRBD2; clone size: NA; J gene: TRBJ2-7; V gene: TRBV4-1; CDR3 DNA: TGCGCCAGCAGCCCCGTAGTGGCGGGGGGTGCCTACGAGCAGTACTTC; CDR3 protein: CASSPVVAGGAYEQYF
D gene: NA; clone size: NA; J gene: TRBJ2-2; V gene: TRBV25-1; CDR3 DNA: TGTGCCAGCAGTGAATTGGCAGGGAGGACCGGGGAGCTGTTTTTT; CDR3 protein: CASSELAGRTGELFF
D gene: TRBD2; clone size: NA; J gene: TRBJ2-1; V gene: TRBV5-4; CDR3 DNA: TGTGCCAGCCGCCCGGGGGGGGCGGGTTTCTACAATGAGCAGTTCTTC; CDR3 protein: CASRPGGAGFYNEQFF
D gene: TRBD1; clone size: NA; J gene: TRBJ1-5; V gene: TRBV7-8; CDR3 DNA: TGTGCCAGCAGCTTAGCGCAACAGGGGCAGCCCCAGCATTTT; CDR3 protein: CASSLAQQGQPQHF
D gene: TRBD2; clone size: NA; J gene: TRBJ2-1; V gene: TRBV5-5; CDR3 DNA: TGTGCCAGCAGCTTGGGGACTAGCGGTTATGAGCAGTTCTTC; CDR3 protein: CASSLGTSGYEQFF
D gene: TRBD1; clone size: NA; J gene: TRBJ2-2; V gene: TRBV5-1; CDR3 DNA: TGCGCCAGCAGCTGGGGACAGGGGACCGGGGAGCTGTTTTTT; CDR3 protein: CASSWGQGTGELFF
D gene: TRBD1; clone size: NA; J gene: TRBJ1-6; V gene: TRBV5-1; CDR3 DNA: TGCGCCAGCAGCTTGGTATCGGACAGGGGAAATTCACCCCTCCACTTT; CDR3 protein: CASSLVSDRGNSPLHF
D gene: NA; clone size: NA; J gene: TRBJ2-1; V gene: TRBV19; CDR3 DNA: TGTGCCAGTAGTATAGGTTGGGGCAGCAACAATGAGCAGTTCTTC; CDR3 protein: CASSIGWGSNNEQFF
D gene: NA; clone size: NA; J gene: TRBJ2-3; V gene: TRBV27; CDR3 DNA: TGTGCCAGCAGTCCAAACACAGATACGCAGTATTTT; CDR3 protein: CASSPNTDTQYF
D gene: NA; clone size: NA; J gene: TRBJ1-5; V gene: TRBV2; CDR3 DNA: TGTGCCAGCAGTGAAACCGGGACACCGAATCAGCCCCAGCATTTT; CDR3 protein: CASSETGTPNQPQHF
D gene: TRBD1; clone size: NA; J gene: TRBJ2-2; V gene: TRBV19; CDR3 DNA: TGTGCCAGTAGGACGACAGGGTACACCGGGGAGCTGTTTTTT; CDR3 protein: CASRTTGYTGELFF
D gene: NA; clone size: NA; J gene: TRBJ1-2; V gene: TRBV11-2; CDR3 DNA: TGTGCCAGCAGCCAAGGCGGGTTTTCATATGGCTACACCTTC; CDR3 protein: CASSQGGFSYGYTF
D gene: NA; clone size: NA; J gene: TRBJ2-7; V gene: TRBV18; CDR3 DNA: TGTGCCAGCTCACTCACCAGTATACAGGGTACCTACGAGCAGTACTTC; CDR3 protein: CASSLTSIQGTYEQYF
D gene: NA; clone size: NA; J gene: TRBJ2-5; V gene: TRBV15; CDR3 DNA: TGTGCCACCAGCGGGGGACTCCAAGAGACCCAGTACTTC; CDR3 protein: CATSGGLQETQYF
D gene: TRBD1; clone size: NA; J gene: TRBJ2-3; V gene: TRBV5-1; CDR3 DNA: TGCGCCAGCAGGCCACAGGGGCTATTCTTAGATACGCAGTATTTT; CDR3 protein: CASRPQGLFLDTQYF
D gene: TRBD2; clone size: NA; J gene: TRBJ2-1; V gene: TRBV7-9; CDR3 DNA: TGTGCCAGCAGCCGAGGCGGCGGGAGAGGTGATGAGCAGTTCTTC; CDR3 protein: CASSRGGGRGDEQFF
D gene: NA; clone size: NA; J gene: TRBJ1-1; V gene: TRBV28; CDR3 DNA: TGTGCCAGCAGTGCGCCCCCGGGACACCCGTACACTGAAGCTTTCTTT; CDR3 protein: CASSAPPGHPYTEAFF
D gene: TRBD2; clone size: NA; J gene: TRBJ2-3; V gene: TRBV7-8; CDR3 DNA: TGTGCCAGCAGCTTCCGACTAGCGGGGGGGCAAGATACGCAGTATTTT; CDR3 protein: CASSFRLAGGQDTQYF
D gene: NA; clone size: NA; J gene: TRBJ2-7; V gene: TRBV27; CDR3 DNA: TGTGCCAGCAGTTGGGACTCGGCCTACGAGCAGTACTTC; CDR3 protein: CASSWDSAYEQYF
D gene: NA; clone size: many; J gene: TRBJ1-3; V gene: TRBV25-1; CDR3 DNA: TGTGCCAGCAGGGCAGACAGGCTGGGAAACACCATATATTTT; CDR3 protein: CASRADRLGNTIYF
D gene: TRBD2; clone size: NA; J gene: TRBJ2-3; V gene: TRBV30; CDR3 DNA: TGTGCCTGGAGTGTAGGTAATAGCGGGAAGGGAGATACGCAGTATTTT; CDR3 protein: CAWSVGNSGKGDTQYF
D gene: NA; clone size: NA; J gene: TRBJ1-1; V gene: TRBV6-6; CDR3 DNA: TGTGCCAGCAGTTACGAGGTTTACACTGAAGCTTTCTTT; CDR3 protein: CASSYEVYTEAFF
D gene: TRBD1; clone size: NA; J gene: TRBJ2-7; V gene: TRBV5-1; CDR3 DNA: TGCGCCAGCAGCTTGTTTGGGACAGGGGGCACGGAGCAGTACTTC; CDR3 protein: CASSLFGTGGTEQYF
D gene: TRBD1; clone size: NA; J gene: TRBJ1-1; V gene: TRBV9; CDR3 DNA: TGTGCCAGCAGCCGTGACAGGGGAAGAGAGACTGAAGCTTTCTTT; CDR3 protein: CASSRDRGRETEAFF
D gene: TRBD1; clone size: NA; J gene: TRBJ1-6; V gene: TRBV5-1; CDR3 DNA: TGCGCCAGCAGTTCGGACAGGGAGACCACTTATAATTCACCCCTCCACTTT; CDR3 protein: CASSSDRETTYNSPLHF
D gene: NA; clone size: NA; J gene: TRBJ1-1; V gene: TRBV5-1; CDR3 DNA: TGCGCCAGCACCCCCCCGGGACTTTTTAACACTGAAGCTTTCTTT; CDR3 protein: CASTPPGLFNTEAFF
D gene: TRBD1; clone size: once; J gene: TRBJ2-3; V gene: TRBV4-2; CDR3 DNA: TGTGCCAGCAGCTTAGGACAGGGCCCTGGAGGAGATACGCAGTATTTT; CDR3 protein: CASSLGQGPGGDTQYF
D gene: NA; clone size: once; J gene: TRBJ2-2; V gene: TRBV12-5; CDR3 DNA: TGTGCTAGTGGTTTGGTACACGGGCAGGGGTTATACACCGGGGAGCTGTTTTTT; CDR3 protein: CASGLVHGQGLYTGELFF
D gene: NA; clone size: NA; J gene: TRBJ1-5; V gene: TRBV11-2; CDR3 DNA: TGTGCCAGCAGCTCAAGACAGAACAATCAGCCCCAGCATTTT; CDR3 protein: CASSSRQNNQPQHF
D gene: TRBD2; clone size: NA; J gene: TRBJ2-1; V gene: TRBV12-3/TRBV12-4; CDR3 DNA: TGTGCCAGCAAGTTGGGGGGGGGCAATGAGCAGTTCTTC; CDR3 protein: CASKLGGGNEQFF
D gene: TRBD1; clone size: NA; J gene: TRBJ2-5; V gene: TRBV5-4; CDR3 DNA: TGTGCCAGCAGCTACTCATATACGGGGACAGCGCAAGAGACCCAGTACTTC; CDR3 protein: CASSYSYTGTAQETQYF
D gene: NA; clone size: NA; J gene: TRBJ1-6; V gene: TRBV19; CDR3 DNA: TGTGCCAGTACCATAAACAACGGGGGTTCACCCCTCCACTTT; CDR3 protein: CASTINNGGSPLHF
D gene: NA; clone size: few; J gene: TRBJ2-7; V gene: TRBV6-5; CDR3 DNA: TGTGCCAGCAGTCCGACGACAGCGCGCTACGAGCAGTACTTC; CDR3 protein: CASSPTTARYEQYF
D gene: NA; clone size: NA; J gene: TRBJ1-2; V gene: TRBV2; CDR3 DNA: TGTGCCAAAGAGACATCGCTGGCGGGCTATGGCTACACCTTC; CDR3 protein: CAKETSLAGYGYTF
D gene: TRBD1; clone size: NA; J gene: TRBJ1-1; V gene: TRBV3-1/TRBV3-2; CDR3 DNA: TGTGCCAGCAGCCACGGGACAGCCAATGCTGAAGCTTTCTTT; CDR3 protein: CASSHGTANAEAFF
D gene: TRBD1; clone size: NA; J gene: TRBJ2-5; V gene: TRBV27; CDR3 DNA: TGTGCCAGCAGTAGACAGGGGGGAGAGACCCAGTACTTC; CDR3 protein: CASSRQGGETQYF
D gene: NA; clone size: NA; J gene: TRBJ2-7; V gene: TRBV6-5; CDR3 DNA: TGTGCCAGCAGTCCCCGACAGGGAGGATCCTACGAGCAGTACTTC; CDR3 protein: CASSPRQGGSYEQYF
D gene: TRBD1; clone size: NA; J gene: TRBJ1-1; V gene: TRBV5-1; CDR3 DNA: TGCGCCAGCAGCTTGGCTGGGACAGGATTGAACACTGAAGCTTTCTTT; CDR3 protein: CASSLAGTGLNTEAFF
D gene: TRBD1; clone size: once; J gene: TRBJ2-1; V gene: TRBV10-3; CDR3 DNA: TGTGCCATCAGCCTGGACAGGGGGGACTACAATGAGCAGTTCTTC; CDR3 protein: CAISLDRGDYNEQFF
D gene: NA; clone size: few; J gene: TRBJ2-2; V gene: TRBV29-1; CDR3 DNA: TGCAGCGTTGCTTCAGGGGAGAACACCGGGGAGCTGTTTTTT; CDR3 protein: CSVASGENTGELFF
D gene: TRBD1; clone size: NA; J gene: TRBJ2-7; V gene: TRBV6-2/TRBV6-3; CDR3 DNA: TGTGCCAGCAGTGAGACAGGGGGCTTGTACGAGCAGTACTTC; CDR3 protein: CASSETGGLYEQYF
D gene: NA; clone size: NA; J gene: TRBJ2-7; V gene: TRBV12-5; CDR3 DNA: TGTGCTAGTGGTTTCGGGGGTTCCTACGAGCAGTACTTC; CDR3 protein: CASGFGGSYEQYF
D gene: TRBD2; clone size: NA; J gene: TRBJ2-3; V gene: TRBV2; CDR3 DNA: TGTGCCAGCAGACTAGCGGGGCAATCCACAGATACGCAGTATTTT; CDR3 protein: CASRLAGQSTDTQYF
D gene: NA; clone size: NA; J gene: TRBJ1-1; V gene: TRBV3-1/TRBV3-2; CDR3 DNA: TGTGCCAGCAGCCACCCTGGAGCGACTGAAGCTTTCTTT; CDR3 protein: CASSHPGATEAFF
D gene: NA; clone size: NA; J gene: TRBJ1-2; V gene: TRBV6-5; CDR3 DNA: TGTGCCAGCAGCCTCACAGGGTTCTATGGCTACACCTTC; CDR3 protein: CASSLTGFYGYTF
D gene: NA; clone size: NA; J gene: TRBJ1-1; V gene: TRBV20-1; CDR3 DNA: TGCAGTTCCGGGACAAGTGCTGAAGCTTTCTTT; CDR3 protein: CSSGTSAEAFF
D gene: NA; clone size: NA; J gene: TRBJ2-3; V gene: TRBV3-1/TRBV3-2; CDR3 DNA: TGTGCCAGCAGCTCTACGGCGGGATCCACAGATACGCAGTATTTT; CDR3 protein: CASSSTAGSTDTQYF
D gene: NA; clone size: NA; J gene: TRBJ2-2; V gene: TRBV4-2; CDR3 DNA: TGTGCCAGCAGCGATTTGGGGCAGGGGAGATTGACCGGGGAGCTGTTTTTT; CDR3 protein: CASSDLGQGRLTGELFF